The T cell receptor beta chain described here comes from a study of blood T cell repertoires in COVID-19. Study at large: The analysed material was cDNA or gDNA that came from T cells, B-cell-depleted T cells, or PBMCs.

J gave up 4 bases and V 1 base, and 12 bases lay outside the gene matches. CDR1 and CDR2 (germline): SGHDT, YYEEEE. This CDR3 spans 18 amino acids. Per the original methods: Amplification from reference gene primers served as the basis for estimated nucleated cell counts. Clones were sequenced by immunoSEQ multiplex PCR, and TCRdb holds only the in-frame ones, with some missing. D and trimming come from the DNA, and the V and J calls and clone size come from that table. The sample records 300,000 to 400,000 clones, roughly 90% being singletons. This TCR was recovered from a man aged 55-75 years who had recovered from COVID-19. J is TRBJ2-2 and V is TRBV5-6; 8 bases match TRBD2. Sequencing was carried out using PBMCs or T cells enriched from blood (not recorded which). The CDR3 nucleotides read TGTGCCAGCAGCTTGTATGCCGGGAGGGCCCATGGCACCGGGGAGCTGTTTTTT. It specifies CASSLYAGRAHGTGELFF.